The TCR beta chain under discussion was sequenced for a study of patients and donors after allogeneic stem cell transplantation. Germline loops: CDR1 MNHEY, CDR2 SVGAGI. V gave up 2 bases and J gave up 7 bases, with 8 bases separating them. The CDR3 has 13 amino acids. TCRdb fed the RT-PCR reads into MiXCR, producing one record per CDR3 protein. The sample yields approximately 170,000 distinct CDR3 sequences, approximately 24% seen once. The V gene is TRBV6-5, the J gene TRBJ2-2, with D possibly being TRBD2 (5 bases). The sequencing sample was made of blood, either unsorted or a sorted T cell fraction (not recorded which). The clonotype originates from a human donor who was either an allogeneic HSCT recipient or a stem cell or donor lymphocyte infusion donor (not recorded which). It is not recorded whose cells these are; they may come from a transplant donor. The CDR3 sequence is CASSYAGGGELFF. The CDR3 nucleotides are TGTGCCAGCAGTTACGCGGGCGGCGGGGAGCTGTTTTTT.